Listed here are 8 T cell receptor beta chains from one sample, sequenced in a study of T cell changes during pregnancy in multiple sclerosis. Produced via immunoSEQ multiplex PCR; TCRdb's table is partial and in-frame only. The sample carries some 75,000 clones, roughly 95% recorded once. The specimen was peripheral blood, collected in the second trimester of pregnancy. The receptors originated from a female donor with multiple sclerosis, enrolled in a pregnancy study.

The J gene is TRBJ2-3, the V gene TRBV27; the D gene is possibly TRBD2 (7 bases). V lost 7 bases to trimming and J lost 2 bases, with 16 bases between them. The CDR3 length is 15 residues. Looked up from germline, CDR1 is MNHEY and CDR2 is SMNVEV (reference sequence). DNA of the CDR3: TGTGCCAGCACCACAAGGGGGGGCCCCACAGATACGCAGTATTTT. Its translation: CASTTRGGPTDTQYF.

The chain carries TRBV2 and TRBJ2-1; TRBD2 matches 13 bases. The junction had 7 bases not matched to a gene; V was cut back by 6 bases and J by 8 bases. The CDR3 is 15 residues long. CDR1 is SNHLY and CDR2 is FYNNEI in the germline V gene. The CDR3 region has the DNA TGTGCCAGCAGCCTACTAGCGGGAGGGCCCCATGAGCAGTTCTTC. Protein product: CASSLLAGGPHEQFF.

The J gene is TRBJ2-3, the V gene TRBV4-2, with 10 bases lining up with TRBD2. From germline, CDR1 is LGHNA and CDR2 YNFKEQ. The V segment lost 0 bases and the J segment 3 bases; nucleotides outside the gene matches: 3. The CDR3 has 16 amino acids. The CDR3 reads CASSQDGTSVTDTQYF. The CDR3 nucleotides read TGTGCCAGCAGCCAAGACGGGACTAGCGTAACAGATACGCAGTATTTT.

The chain employs TRBV7-6 and TRBJ2-7, with TRBD1 matching over 12 bases. J gave up 6 bases and V 1 base, and 7 bases lay outside the gene matches. Germline V gives CDR1 SGHVS, CDR2 FNYEAQ. This CDR3 is 16 amino acids long. Here the CDR3 DNA reads TGTGCCAGCAGCTTAGTAACTGGGACAGGGGGCTCCGAGCAGTACTTC. Its protein product is CASSLVTGTGGSEQYF.

In this sample, this clone turned up once. The chain joins TRBV4-3 to TRBJ2-7; TRBD2 agrees at 7 bases. V lost 0 bases, J lost 2 bases, and 4 bases stayed unmatched. Germline lookup yields CDR1 LGHNA and CDR2 YSLEER. The CDR3 runs 15 residues. The CDR3 protein is CASSQEGRGAYEQYF. CDR3 bases: TGCGCCAGCAGCCAAGAAGGACGGGGGGCCTACGAGCAGTACTTC.

This chain links TRBV5-1 with TRBJ2-7, with D tentatively TRBD2 (5 bases). Germline values: CDR1 SGHRS, CDR2 YFSETQ. V was shortened by 0 bases and J by 0 bases, with 10 bases between the two germline ends. The CDR3 runs to 15 residues. CDR3 coding DNA: TGCGCCAGCAGCTTGGAGGCGGGTCCCTCCTACGAGCAGTACTTC. As protein: CASSLEAGPSYEQYF.

This chain uses TRBV15 with TRBJ2-3, with D maybe TRBD2 (5 bases). The CDR3 runs 15 residues. Germline lookup yields CDR1 LNHNV and CDR2 YYDKDF (reference sequence). V shed 0 bases and J shed 2 bases, with 9 bases lying between them. In DNA, the CDR3 is TGTGCCACCAGCAGAGACGCGGGCTACACAGATACGCAGTATTTT. Translation: CATSRDAGYTDTQYF.

The V gene is TRBV13, the J gene TRBJ2-5, with 8 bases that match TRBD1. This CDR3 spans 16 amino acids. Germline V gives CDR1 PRHDT, CDR2 FYEKMQ (reference sequence). V gave up 5 bases and J gave up 3 bases; unmatched junction bases: 11. CDR3 sequence: CASSLIRGQVEETQYF. In nucleotides, the CDR3 is TGTGCCAGCAGCCTAATAAGGGGACAGGTTGAAGAGACCCAGTACTTC.